One and the same sample provided the 17 T cell receptor beta chains below, sequenced in a study of CD8+CD57+ T cells in acquired aplastic anemia. Genomic DNA constituted the template upon which TCR beta VDJ and CDR3 profiling was performed. MiXCR, run by TCRdb on the reads, gives a single entry per CDR3 protein. Of some 210,000 distinct CDR3 sequences in the sample, over 55% were seen once. What was sequenced was sorted CD4+, CD8+, or CD8+CD57+ T cells (not recorded which) from PBMCs. The receptors shown here come from a human donor in good health.

The chain combines TRBV25-1 with TRBJ1-1, with D perhaps matching TRBD1 (5 bases). Trimming left V 5 bases short and J 3 bases short, with 13 bases between. This CDR3 region has 14 residues. Germline V lookup: CDR1 MGHDK, CDR2 SYGVNS. In DNA form, the CDR3 reads TGTGCCAGCAGTCCCCCCCCGGGGGACACTGAAGCTTTCTTT. It encodes CASSPPPGDTEAFF.

Of note for this clonotype: A much larger clonotype is one base distant, so this may be a read error. The CDR3 carries no conserved terminal phenylalanine or tryptophan, so it likely arises from a read error. The V and J genes are TRBV5-4 and TRBJ2-1; TRBD1 aligns across 9 bases. Trimming at V came to 7 bases and at J to 7 bases, leaving 12 bases not matched to a gene. Germline assignment: CDR1 SGHNT and CDR2 YYREEE (reference sequence). This CDR3 is built from 15 residues. The DNA for the CDR3 is TGTGCCAGCTTCCGGGACAGGGATTTCGGGAATGAGCAGTTCCTC. It codes for CASFRDRDFGNEQFL.

The V gene is TRBV7-8, the J gene TRBJ1-4; possible D gene TRBD1, 5 bases. CDR1 SGHVS and CDR2 FQNEAQ come from the germline V gene. Between the trimmed V and J ends, which lost 4 bases and 5 bases, there was a span of 14 bases. The length of the CDR3 is 15 residues. The CDR3 protein is CASSSAGLTNEKLFF. The CDR3 nucleotides are TGTGCCAGCAGCTCTGCAGGGTTGACAAATGAAAAACTGTTTTTT.

This clonotype was counted a single time. The chain recombines TRBV2 with TRBJ2-7, with D perhaps TRBD2 (6 bases). The CDR3 extends over 13 amino acids. CDR1 SNHLY and CDR2 FYNNEI come from the germline V gene. The V end was cut by 8 bases, the J end by 9 bases, with 20 bases between. The CDR3 DNA reads TGTGCCAGCGTGGGTACATCACTCGGGGGGCAGTACTTC. Protein sequence: CASVGTSLGGQYF.

The gene calls are TRBV29-1 and TRBJ2-1; 10 positions match TRBD1. V trimming: 8 bases; J trimming: 4 bases; junction bases outside the gene matches: 5. The CDR3 contains 13 residues. Germline CDR1 SQVTM, CDR2 ANQGSEA. In DNA form, the CDR3 reads TGCAGCTTTCCGGGACAGGGGTACAATGAGCAGTTCTTC. Translation gives CSFPGQGYNEQFF.

This clonotype was seen ten or more times. The chain links TRBV11-2 to TRBJ2-3; D is perhaps TRBD1 (5 bases). Germline-derived CDR1 and CDR2 are SGHAT and FQNNGV. The V and J ends lost 5 bases and 5 bases respectively, with 5 bases between them. This CDR3 region has 11 residues. The CDR3 DNA follows: TGTGCCAGCAGCCAGGGAGATACGCAGTATTTT. Translated: CASSQGDTQYF.

V usage is TRBV2 and J usage is TRBJ2-5; D tentatively reads TRBD1 or TRBD2 (5 bases each). The CDR3 is 14 amino acids. Germline CDR1 and CDR2: SNHLY and FYNNEI. V shed 5 bases and J shed 1 base, with 11 bases lying between them. In DNA form, the CDR3 reads TGTGCCAGCAGTAGTTGGGGGACCCAAGAGACCCAGTACTTC. It encodes CASSSWGTQETQYF. Full variable domain (rest looked up from reference TRBV2 and TRBJ2-5): EPEVTQTPSHQVTQMGQEVILRCVPISNHLYFYWYRQILGQKVEFLVSFYNNEISEKSEIFDDQFSVERPDGSNFTLKIRSTKLEDSAMYFCASSSWGTQETQYFGPGTRLLVL.

The chain has TRBV7-6 and TRBJ1-3, with 8 bases lining up with TRBD1. CDR1 and CDR2 from the germline V gene are SGHVS and FNYEAQ. The CDR3 spans 17 residues. The ends lost 2 bases at V and 0 bases at J; junction bases unmatched: 6. CDR3 DNA sequence: TGTGCCAGCAGCTTACGGGACAGGTCGAGCTCTGGAAACACCATATATTTT. This sequence encodes CASSLRDRSSSGNTIYF. The whole variable domain, filled in from reference TRBV7-6 and TRBJ1-3, reads GAGVSQSPRYKVTKRGQDVALRCDPISGHVSLYWYRQALGQGPEFLTYFNYEAQQDKSGLPNDRFSAERPEGSISTLTIQRTEQRDSAMYRCASSLRDRSSSGNTIYFGEGSWLTVV.

The chain couples TRBV20-1 to TRBJ1-6; 10 bases map to TRBD1. CDR1 and CDR2 (germline): DFQATT, SNEGSKA (reference sequence). The trim removed 3 bases at V and 9 bases at J, leaving 2 bases unmatched. The length of the CDR3 is 13 residues. This CDR3 is CSARTGGISPLHF. In DNA form, the CDR3 reads TGCAGTGCTAGGACAGGGGGCATTTCACCCCTCCACTTT.

Many counts were recorded for this clonotype. The V call is TRBV6-2 or TRBV6-3, the J call TRBJ2-2, with TRBD1 matching over 7 bases. CDR1 is MNHEY, CDR2 SVGEGT, per germline. CDR3 length: 16 residues. J lost 0 bases, V lost 11 bases, and 12 bases had no gene match. Here the CDR3 DNA reads TGTGCCGTTCTTCCCCTGACAGGGCCGAACACCGGGGAGCTGTTTTTT. This codes for CAVLPLTGPNTGELFF.

This clonotype was picked up many times. Here the CDR3 DNA reads TGTGCCAGCATGGAAGTGTCCTACAATGAGCAGTTCTTC. Encoded protein: CASMEVSYNEQFF. The V and J genes are TRBV27 and TRBJ2-1; D is uncertain. The CDR3 loop spans 13 amino acids. Trimming took off 7 bases at V and 1 base at J, with 8 bases between the two ends. The V gene's germline CDR1 is MNHEY and CDR2 SMNVEV (reference sequence).

The DNA of the CDR3 is TGTGCCAGCAGCTCGACTAGCGGGGGGGTCACAGATACGCAGTATTTT. Amino acid sequence: CASSSTSGGVTDTQYF. The V call is TRBV11-3, the J call TRBJ2-3; 14 nucleotides align to TRBD2. V lost 4 bases and J lost 2; bases outside the gene matches: 2. The germline V gene has CDR1 SGHNT and CDR2 YENEEA. The CDR3 runs 16 residues.

This clonotype was detected a few times. The rearrangement joins TRBV10-3 to TRBJ1-2; D gene uncertain. This CDR3 contains 15 residues. Looked up from germline, CDR1 is ENHRY and CDR2 is SYGVKD. The ends were cut back, 3 bases at V and 3 bases at J, with 14 bases in the middle. In DNA, the CDR3 is TGTGCCATCAGTGATATGGCAGGAGAGTACTATGGCTACACCTTC. Encoded protein: CAISDMAGEYYGYTF.

The chain employs TRBV7-9 and TRBJ2-7; no reliable D call. Deletions cut 5 bases from V and 6 bases from J, with 14 bases between. Germline-derived CDR1 and CDR2 are SEHNR and FQNEAQ (reference sequence). This CDR3 spans 13 amino acids. The CDR3 here is CASSVDDTLEQYF. In DNA form, the CDR3 reads TGTGCCAGCAGCGTAGATGACACCCTCGAGCAGTACTTC.

The chain links TRBV7-2 to TRBJ1-2; 10 bases are shared with TRBD1. The CDR3 has 16 amino acids. In germline, CDR1 is SGHTA, CDR2 FQGNSA. V shed 1 base, J shed 4 bases, and the junction held 6 bases outside the gene matches. The CDR3 protein is CASSLGTGTGAYGYTF. CDR3 in DNA: TGTGCCAGCAGCTTAGGCACCGGGACAGGGGCCTATGGCTACACCTTC.

The V and J genes are TRBV2 and TRBJ1-1, with no clear D. With 7 bases removed from V and 3 bases from J, the gap between germline ends came to 9 bases. This CDR3 has 12 amino acids. Germline lookup yields CDR1 SNHLY and CDR2 FYNNEI. The chain's CDR3 is CASTYGDTEAFF. Written as DNA, the CDR3 is TGTGCCAGCACCTATGGGGACACTGAAGCTTTCTTT. Together with reference TRBV2 and TRBJ1-1, the CDR3 gives the full variable domain: EPEVTQTPSHQVTQMGQEVILRCVPISNHLYFYWYRQILGQKVEFLVSFYNNEISEKSEIFDDQFSVERPDGSNFTLKIRSTKLEDSAMYFCASTYGDTEAFFGQGTRLTVV.

In regard to this clonotype: The missing conserved phenylalanine or tryptophan at the end of this CDR3 makes a read error likely. This sequence joins TRBV3-1 and TRBJ1-1; D is unclear. The CDR3 totals 15 residues. Trimming removed 4 bases at V and 3 bases at J, with 15 bases between. Germline V gives CDR1 LGHDT, CDR2 YNNKEL (reference sequence). The CDR3 nucleotides are TGTGCCAGCAGCCTCCGACCCGTCTGGGACACTGAAGCTTTCCTT. Protein product: CASSLRPVWDTEAFL.